The 2 T cell receptor beta chains reported below all come from one sample, sequenced in a study of cytomegalovirus exposure and HLA in healthy donors. It was with 60 Vbeta and 13 Jbeta primers that the PCR ran. Sequenced by immunoSEQ multiplex PCR; TCRdb stores in-frame clones only, minus some. The table includes 150,000 to 200,000 clones, 60% to 85% detected once. The sequenced sample was PBMCs. These receptors all come from a woman in her 30s in good health and CMV-seronegative.

This clone was recorded only once. The V and J genes are TRBV4-1 and TRBJ2-3; D unresolved. The CDR3 contains 12 residues. Germline-derived CDR1 and CDR2 are MGHRA and YSYEKL. V shed 1 base and J shed 5 bases, with 4 bases lying between them. The DNA for the CDR3 is TGCGCCAGCAGCCAAGGAGGAGATACGCAGTATTTT. Encoded protein: CASSQGGDTQYF.

The chain combines TRBV18 with TRBJ1-2, with TRBD1 matching 10 bases. CDR3 length: 17 amino acids. CDR1 and CDR2 (germline): KGHSH, LQKENI. Trimming cost V 3 bases and J 3 bases; bases outside gene matches: 10. In DNA form, the CDR3 reads TGTGCCAGCTCACCCCTTCCCGGGACAGGGGCCTACTATGGCTACACCTTC. It encodes CASSPLPGTGAYYGYTF.